The T cell receptor beta chain under discussion was sequenced for a study of blood T cells in healthy people across ages. This clonotype showed up just a few times. This CDR3 is missing its conserved last phenylalanine or tryptophan, likely due to a read error. The germline gives CDR1 SGHAT, CDR2 FQNNGV. Trimming shortened V by 5 bases and J by 1 base, and 14 bases separated the two germline ends. This CDR3 is 15 amino acids long. Together with a sample-barcoded 5' primer, a J-beta primer mix was included in a second PCR lasting about 6 to 11 cycles. One entry per CDR3 protein results from TCRdb running MiXCR on the 5' RACE reads. The top ten clones hold around 3% of a sample with 750,000 to 950,000 distinct CDR3 sequences, about 26% of them seen once. This sample also appeared in a second study, on T cells of mothers and their children. That publication notes: The cDNA synthesis received all extracted RNA, at around 1.5 ug per 15 ul.

The TCR comes from a boy aged 5 to 17 in good health. The source material was blood. The chain combines TRBV11-2 with TRBJ1-2; the D gene is possibly TRBD1 (5 bases). The CDR3: CASSLGPGFNYGYTL. The CDR3 nucleotides read TGTGCCAGCAGCCTGGGGCCTGGTTTTAACTATGGCTACACCCTC.